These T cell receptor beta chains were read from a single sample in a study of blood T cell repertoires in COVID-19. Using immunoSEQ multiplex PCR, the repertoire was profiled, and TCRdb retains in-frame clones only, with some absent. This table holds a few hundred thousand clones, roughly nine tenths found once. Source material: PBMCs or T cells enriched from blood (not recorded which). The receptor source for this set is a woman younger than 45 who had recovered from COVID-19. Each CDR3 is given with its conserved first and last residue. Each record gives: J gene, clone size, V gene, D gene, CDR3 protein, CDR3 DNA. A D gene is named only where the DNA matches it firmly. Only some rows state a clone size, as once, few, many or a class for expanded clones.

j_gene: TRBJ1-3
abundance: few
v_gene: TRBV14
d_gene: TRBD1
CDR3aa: CASSPLGQGSGNTIYF
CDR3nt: TGTGCCAGCAGCCCACTGGGACAGGGCTCTGGAAACACCATATATTTT

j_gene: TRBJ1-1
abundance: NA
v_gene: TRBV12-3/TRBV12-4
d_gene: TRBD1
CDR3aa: CASTLGDRDEAFF
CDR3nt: TGTGCCAGCACCCTTGGGGACAGGGACGAAGCTTTCTTT

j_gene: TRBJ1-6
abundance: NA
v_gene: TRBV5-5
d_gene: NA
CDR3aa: CASSFYRVGSPLHF
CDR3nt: TGTGCCAGCAGCTTCTACAGGGTAGGTTCACCCCTCCACTTT

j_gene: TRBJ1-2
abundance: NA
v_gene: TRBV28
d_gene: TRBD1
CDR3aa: CASSLVQGGYGYTF
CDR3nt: TGTGCCAGCAGTTTGGTTCAGGGGGGCTATGGCTACACCTTC

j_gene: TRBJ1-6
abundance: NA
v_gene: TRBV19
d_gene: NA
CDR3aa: CASNTGHLDNSPLHF
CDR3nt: TGTGCCAGTAATACGGGACACCTCGACAATTCACCCCTCCACTTT

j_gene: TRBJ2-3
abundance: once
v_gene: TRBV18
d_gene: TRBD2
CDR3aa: CASSLASGGASTDTQYF
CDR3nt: TGTGCCAGCTCACTTGCTAGCGGGGGGGCTAGCACAGATACGCAGTATTTT

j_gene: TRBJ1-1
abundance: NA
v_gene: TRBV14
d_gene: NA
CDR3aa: CASSQVGLSNTEAFF
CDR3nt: TGTGCCAGCAGCCAAGTGGGGCTCTCGAACACTGAAGCTTTCTTT

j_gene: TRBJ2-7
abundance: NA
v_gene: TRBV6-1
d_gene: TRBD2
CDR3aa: CASSEASGDYYEQYF
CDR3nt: TGTGCCAGCAGTGAAGCCAGCGGGGACTACTACGAGCAGTACTTC

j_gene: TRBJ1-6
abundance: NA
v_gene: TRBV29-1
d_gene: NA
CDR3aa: CSVLSDYNSPLHF
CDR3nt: TGCAGCGTTCTAAGTGATTATAATTCACCCCTCCACTTT

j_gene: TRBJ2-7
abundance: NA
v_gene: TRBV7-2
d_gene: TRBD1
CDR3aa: CASSFKGQGGYEQYF
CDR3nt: TGTGCCAGCAGCTTCAAGGGACAGGGGGGCTACGAGCAGTACTTC